This T cell receptor (beta chain) was identified in a study of blood T cell repertoires in COVID-19. CDR3 length: 16 amino acids. In germline, CDR1 is SEHNR, CDR2 FQNEAQ (reference sequence). V gave up 0 bases and J gave up 0 bases; unmatched junction bases: 5. Methods used by the authors: Estimated nucleated cell counts came from reference gene primer amplification. Method: immunoSEQ multiplex PCR; TCRdb's copy keeps in-frame clones and lacks some. V, J and clone size reflect that table, while D and trimming were determined from the DNA. The profile shows about 300,000 clones, around 89% of them singletons. Clinical history as reported by participants underpinned cohort assignment.

The TCR sequence derives from a woman between 18 and 29 years old with acute COVID-19. The sample was PBMCs or T cells enriched from blood (not recorded which). The rearrangement joins TRBV7-9 to TRBJ2-7, with 7 bases fitting TRBD2. The CDR3 DNA reads as TGTGCCAGCAGCTTAGCGCTAGCGGTGAGCTCCTACGAGCAGTACTTC. It codes for CASSLALAVSSYEQYF.